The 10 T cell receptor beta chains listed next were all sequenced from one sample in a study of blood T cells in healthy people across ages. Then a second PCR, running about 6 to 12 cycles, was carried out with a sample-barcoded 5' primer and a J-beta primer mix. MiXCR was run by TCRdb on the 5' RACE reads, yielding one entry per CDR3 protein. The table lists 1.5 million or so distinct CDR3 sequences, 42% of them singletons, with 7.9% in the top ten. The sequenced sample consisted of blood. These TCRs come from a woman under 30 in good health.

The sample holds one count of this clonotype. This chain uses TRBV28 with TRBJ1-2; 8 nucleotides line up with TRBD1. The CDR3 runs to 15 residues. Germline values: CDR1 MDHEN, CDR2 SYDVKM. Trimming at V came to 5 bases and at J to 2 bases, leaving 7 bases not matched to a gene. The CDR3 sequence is CASSGRQGKNYGYTF. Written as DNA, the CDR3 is TGTGCCAGCAGTGGTCGACAGGGGAAAAACTATGGCTACACCTTC.

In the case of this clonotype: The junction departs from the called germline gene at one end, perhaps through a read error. CDR3 bases: TGTGCCGGCAGTTCCTCGGGGGGGCACTACAATGAGCAGTACTTC. This translates into CAGSSSGGHYNEQYF. The rearrangement joins TRBV6-5 to TRBJ2-7, with TRBD2 identical over 8 bases. Germline V CDR1 and CDR2: MNHEY, SVGAGI. CDR3 length: 15 residues.

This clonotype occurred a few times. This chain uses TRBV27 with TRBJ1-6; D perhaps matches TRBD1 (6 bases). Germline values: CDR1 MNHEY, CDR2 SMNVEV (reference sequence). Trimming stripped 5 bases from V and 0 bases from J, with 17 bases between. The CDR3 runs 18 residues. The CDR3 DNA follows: TGTGCCAGCAGTCCATATCCCAGGGGCGGCTCCTATAATTCACCCCTCCACTTT. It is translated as CASSPYPRGGSYNSPLHF.

The CDR3 reads CSARPPGPNEKLFF. The CDR3 DNA reads as TGCAGTGCTAGGCCCCCAGGGCCTAATGAAAAACTGTTTTTT. The gene calls are TRBV20-1 and TRBJ1-4; TRBD1 is a possible D gene (5 bases). Germline CDR1 and CDR2: DFQATT and SNEGSKA (reference sequence). The CDR3 is 14 residues long. V lost 3 bases and J 3 bases, leaving 11 bases between the germline ends.

The CDR3 nucleotides are TGTGCCGGAAGGTACAGGGGACACTCCTACGAGCAGTACTTC. Its protein is CAGRYRGHSYEQYF. This chain joins TRBV2 and TRBJ2-7, with 7 bases lining up with TRBD1. The CDR3 is 14 residues long. Looked up from germline, CDR1 is SNHLY and CDR2 is FYNNEI. The V and J ends lost 11 bases and 0 bases, in that order; junction bases with no gene match: 10. Full variable domain (remainder filled in from reference TRBV2 and TRBJ2-7): EPEVTQTPSHQVTQMGQEVILRCVPISNHLYFYWYRQILGQKVEFLVSFYNNEISEKSEIFDDQFSVERPDGSNFTLKIRSTKLEDSAMYFCAGRYRGHSYEQYFGPGTRLTVT.

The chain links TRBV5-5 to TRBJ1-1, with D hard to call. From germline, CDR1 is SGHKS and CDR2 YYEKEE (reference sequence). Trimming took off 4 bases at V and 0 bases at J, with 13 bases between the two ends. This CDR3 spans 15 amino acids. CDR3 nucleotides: TGTGCCAGCAGCACGGGTTCAGGCATGAACACTGAAGCTTTCTTT. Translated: CASSTGSGMNTEAFF. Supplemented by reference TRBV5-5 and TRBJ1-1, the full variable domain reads DAGVTQSPTHLIKTRGQQVTLRCSPISGHKSVSWYQQVLGQGPQFIFQYYEKEERGRGNFPDRFSARQFPNYSSELNVNALLLGDSALYLCASSTGSGMNTEAFFGQGTRLTVV.

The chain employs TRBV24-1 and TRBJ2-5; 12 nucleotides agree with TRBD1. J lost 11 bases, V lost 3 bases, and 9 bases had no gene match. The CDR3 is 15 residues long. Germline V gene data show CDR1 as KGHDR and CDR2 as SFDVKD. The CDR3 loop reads CATSDHGTGGSEQYF. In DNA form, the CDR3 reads TGTGCCACCAGTGATCACGGGACAGGGGGCAGTGAGCAGTACTTC.

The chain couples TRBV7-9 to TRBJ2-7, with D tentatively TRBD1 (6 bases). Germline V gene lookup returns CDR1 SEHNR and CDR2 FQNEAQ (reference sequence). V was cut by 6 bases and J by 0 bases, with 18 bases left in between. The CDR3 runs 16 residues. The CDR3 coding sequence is TGTGCCAGCAGTGGGGGCGTGGCGAGGAGCTCCTACGAGCAGTACTTC. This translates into CASSGGVARSSYEQYF.

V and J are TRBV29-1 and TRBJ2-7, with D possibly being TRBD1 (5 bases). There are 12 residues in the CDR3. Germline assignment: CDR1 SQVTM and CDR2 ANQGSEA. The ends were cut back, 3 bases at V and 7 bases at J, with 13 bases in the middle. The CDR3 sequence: CSVEFQGSEQYF. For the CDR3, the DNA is TGCAGCGTTGAGTTCCAGGGCAGTGAGCAGTACTTC.

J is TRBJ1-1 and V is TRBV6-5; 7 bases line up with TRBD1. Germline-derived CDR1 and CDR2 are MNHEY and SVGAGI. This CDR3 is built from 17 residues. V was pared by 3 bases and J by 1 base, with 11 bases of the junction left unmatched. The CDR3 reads CASSYFPPGQSNTEAFF. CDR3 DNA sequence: TGTGCCAGCAGTTATTTCCCCCCGGGACAGTCGAACACTGAAGCTTTCTTT.